This record looks at one T cell receptor (beta chain) sequence and its context. The antigen it recognizes is unknown. It has no much larger one-base neighbor in the sample; base qualities were not kept. Counted from cysteine to phenylalanine, this CDR3 has 13 amino acids. This entry keeps only the CDR3 DNA: 39 bases, framed from base 1. V loses 0 bases, J loses 4 bases, and the germline ends lie 6 bases apart. CDR1 LNHNV and CDR2 YYDKDF were looked up in the germline V gene (reference sequence). In light of the paper, this sample's time point label describes: newly diagnosed, previously untreated cHL patient sample. Magnetic negative selection with a Miltenyi CD4+ T cell isolation kit was used to purify CD4+ T cells from thawed PBMCs. PBMCs from patients with newly diagnosed, previously untreated classical Hodgkin lymphoma were sequenced as a comparison group for the relapsed/refractory trial patients. Peripheral blood was collected in 8 mL Vacutainer Cell Preparation Tubes, from which PBMCs were isolated by centrifugation and then cryopreserved. Purified CD4+ and CD8+ fractions were prepared only for cases with an additional available PBMC sample. Magnetically labelled cells were removed on LS columns in a quadroMACS separator, and the flow-through was retained as the purified fraction.

Genomic DNA was extracted with the Qiagen DNeasy kit from unsorted PBMCs and from negatively selected CD4+ and CD8+ fractions. Using primers that anneal to V and J segments, immunoSEQ multiplex PCR amplified the TCR beta CDR3 regions. A synthetic immune receptor repertoire was used to minimize amplification bias, and any residual bias was removed computationally once sequencing was done. Regarding the original processing steps: Repertoire diversity was quantified as the Shannon entropy index using custom Python scripts. The unsorted, CD4+ and CD8+ repertoires were each analyzed separately, with the exception of combined analyses, where CD4+ and CD8+ sequences were merged in silico. In TCRdb, the immuneACCESS table is reduced to in-frame sequences with V and J assigned. These tables do not hold every clone; where another copy was compared, an unresolved V gene accounts for under half, and the others remain unexplained. The V and J calls and clone size were taken over from that table, and D and trimming were inferred from the DNA. This sample has fewer than 30,000 clones in its table, and around 89% of those were observed once. Jointly, the top ten make up about 0.33% of the sample.

The sample is drawn from a study of PD-1 blockade in classical Hodgkin lymphoma (dated by TCRdb to 2020 to 2021). Background for the entire study: To define a peripheral blood immune signature of response to PD-1 blockade in classical Hodgkin lymphoma, the study combined TCR beta sequencing with CyTOF.

Here is what the overall study found, with its caveats: Only a single clinical trial cohort was studied, and what caused the repertoire differences, possibly disease activity or prior therapy, remained undefined. Baseline TCR diversity was reported to be lower in newly diagnosed patients than in healthy donors and to be lower still in relapsed/refractory patients.

Source material: CD4+ T cells from blood. The V and J segments used are TRBV15 and TRBJ1-2; no D gene call is confident. This sequence originates from a human donor with classical Hodgkin lymphoma. The DNA sequence is given as TGTGCCACCAGCAGAGATAGAATCTATGGCTACACCTTC. Its protein reads: CATSRDRIYGYTF. With the rest looked up from the reference TRBV15 and TRBJ1-2 genes rather than sequenced, the full variable domain is DAMVIQNPRYQVTQFGKPVTLSCSQTLNHNVMYWYQQKSSQAPKLLFHYYDKDFNNEADTPDNFQSRRPNTSFCFLDIRSPGLGDTAMYLCATSRDRIYGYTFGSGTRLTVV.